The present TCR beta chain was sequenced within a study of breast tumors, draining lymph nodes, adjacent tissues. Study conclusions and caveats: Data only fit, rather than demonstrated, lymph node origin of most tumor T cells. Compared with lymph nodes, tumors were less diverse; compared with nontumor tissue, more. The data were judged consistent with most tumor T cells coming from lymph node and expanding in tumor. Luminal-like breast cancer showed significantly higher tumor–nontumor repertoire similarity than basal-like.

Samples came from axillary lymph nodes draining the breast cancer. TCRdb reprocessed the multiplex PCR reads with MiXCR, giving one entry per CDR3 protein. The table has some 170,000 distinct CDR3 sequences, around 35% seen once. This clonotype has a count of ten or more. What it binds is not known. The CDR3 sequence is 15 residues long. V shed 4 bases and J 3 bases; nucleotides not matched to a gene: 3. Looked up from germline, CDR1 is LNHDA and CDR2 is SQIVND (reference sequence). This chain joins TRBV19 and TRBJ2-2, with 9 bases that match TRBD1. The receptor comes from a female donor with breast cancer. Some clones in this sample may be carry-over from other donors' samples. The specimen sequenced was axillary lymph node tissue. For the CDR3, the DNA is TGTGCCAGTAGTACCGGGACAGGGTACACCGGGGAGCTGTTTTTT. Its protein product is CASSTGTGYTGELFF.